This T cell receptor (beta chain) was captured by sequencing in a study of shared clonotypes between healthy human individuals. Repertoires were generated with immunoSEQ multiplex PCR, while TCRdb's copy carries only in-frame clones and drops some. This sample has 450,000 to 500,000 clones, with 76% found just once. The count of this clone is one. The same CDR3 can be traced to other DNA sequences in this sample. V shed 0 bases and J 7 bases; nucleotides not matched to a gene: 2. The CDR3 is 14 amino acids. CDR1 SGHRS and CDR2 YFSETQ come from the germline V gene. Sequencing was done on a sample of PBMCs. The TCR was taken from a woman in her thirties or forties in good health. Some clones in this sample may be carry-over from other donors' samples. The gene calls are TRBV5-1 and TRBJ1-5, with 9 bases matching TRBD1. The CDR3 DNA reads as TGCGCCAGCAGCTTGGGACAGGGGGACCAGCCCCAGCATTTT. Protein product: CASSLGQGDQPQHF.